This T cell receptor (beta chain) was retrieved from a study of cytomegalovirus exposure and HLA in healthy donors. Generated by immunoSEQ multiplex PCR, the TCRdb table keeps only in-frame clones and is missing some. The table has roughly 300,000 clones, more than 75% seen once. Study-level results: First-cohort TCR clusters were later found to tend to co-occur in the 120 or so validation repertoires. Cytomegalovirus association was listed for 164 TCR beta chains. Testing in vitro showed a few CMV-associated chains specific for CMV antigens.

The V gene's germline CDR1 is LGHNA and CDR2 YSLEER. The CDR3 is 16 amino acids. V was shortened by 0 bases and J by 5 bases, with 14 bases between the two germline ends. This clone has only one observation. The antigen is undetermined. Material: PBMCs. This TCR was sampled from a woman aged 18-30 years in good health and CMV-seronegative. The chain uses TRBV4-3 and TRBJ2-1; tentatively, D is TRBD2 (5 bases). The chain's CDR3 is CASSQEPRAAHNEQFF. The CDR3 DNA reads as TGCGCCAGCAGCCAAGAACCGAGGGCGGCACACAATGAGCAGTTCTTC.